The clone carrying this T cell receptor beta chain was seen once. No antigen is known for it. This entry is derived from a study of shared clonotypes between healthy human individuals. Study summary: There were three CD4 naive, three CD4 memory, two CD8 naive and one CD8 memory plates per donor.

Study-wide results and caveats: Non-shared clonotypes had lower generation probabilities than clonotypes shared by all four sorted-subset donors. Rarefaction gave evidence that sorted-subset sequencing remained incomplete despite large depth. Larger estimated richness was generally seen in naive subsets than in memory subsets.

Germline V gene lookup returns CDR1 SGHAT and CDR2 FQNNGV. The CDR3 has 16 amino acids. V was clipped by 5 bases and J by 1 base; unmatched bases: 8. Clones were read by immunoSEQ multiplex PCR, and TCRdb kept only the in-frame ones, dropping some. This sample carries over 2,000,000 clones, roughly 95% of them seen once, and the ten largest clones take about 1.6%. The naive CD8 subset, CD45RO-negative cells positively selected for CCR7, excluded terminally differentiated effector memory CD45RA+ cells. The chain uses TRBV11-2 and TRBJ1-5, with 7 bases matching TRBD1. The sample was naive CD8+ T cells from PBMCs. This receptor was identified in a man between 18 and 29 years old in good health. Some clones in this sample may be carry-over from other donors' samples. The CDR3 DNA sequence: TGTGCCAGCAGCCCCACCGGACAGGTCAGCAATCAGCCCCAGCATTTT. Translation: CASSPTGQVSNQPQHF.